These T cell receptor beta chains were read from a single sample in a study of PD-1 blockade in classical Hodgkin lymphoma. Method: immunoSEQ multiplex PCR; TCRdb's copy keeps in-frame clones and lacks some. The sample holds tens of thousands of clones, over 75% seen once. The source material was peripheral blood mononuclear cells (PBMCs), sampled before the fourth cycle of nivolumab. Every receptor here comes from a human donor with classical Hodgkin lymphoma. The CDR3 runs from the conserved cysteine through the conserved F or W. D genes are given only for firm matches. Size is stated for part of the rows, as once, few or many counts, or as a class when the clone is expanded.

size | J | D | V | DNA | CDR3
many | TRBJ2-1 | NA | TRBV4-3 | TGCGCCAGCAGCCAAGATCACAGCGGGTACAATGAGCAGTTCTTC | CASSQDHSGYNEQFF
NA | TRBJ2-5 | TRBD1 | TRBV5-6 | TGTGCCAGCAGCTTAGTTAGGGGACAGGGGACCATCGGGCAGTACTTC | CASSLVRGQGTIGQYF
NA | TRBJ2-1 | NA | TRBV5-4 | TGTGCCAGCTTGGGGGGGGGCGCATCCTACAATGAGCAGTTCTTC | CASLGGGASYNEQFF
NA | TRBJ1-5 | NA | TRBV20-1 | TGCAGTGCTAGAGATGGTCAGCCCCAGCATTTT | CSARDGQPQHF
NA | TRBJ2-1 | NA | TRBV5-1 | TGCGCCAGCAGCGTTCAGGTCAATGAGCAGTTCTTC | CASSVQVNEQFF
once | TRBJ2-6 | NA | TRBV28 | TGTGCCAGCAGTTCGCCGACAGGCAGCTCTGGGGCCAACGTCCTGACTTTC | CASSSPTGSSGANVLTF
NA | TRBJ2-6 | NA | TRBV4-1 | TGCGCCAGCAGCCAAGACGGGCCCGAAGCCCTTGGGGCCAACGTCCTGACTTTC | CASSQDGPEALGANVLTF
NA | TRBJ2-7 | NA | TRBV6-6 | TGTGCCAGCAGTTTCCGCCTGTCCTACGAGCAGTACTTC | CASSFRLSYEQYF
NA | TRBJ1-2 | TRBD1 | TRBV4-3 | TGCGCCAGCAGCCAGGGGCAGGGGGATCTCTTGTCCTATGGCTACACCTTC | CASSQGQGDLLSYGYTF
once | TRBJ2-5 | TRBD1 | TRBV7-2 | TGTGCCAGCAGCTCAACCGGGACAGGGACAGAGACCCAGTACTTC | CASSSTGTGTETQYF
NA | TRBJ2-2 | NA | TRBV2 | TGTGCCAGGGAGTCGGGGTCGAACACCGGGGAGCTGTTTTTT | CARESGSNTGELFF
NA | TRBJ2-1 | NA | TRBV27 | TGTGCCAGCAGTTTATGGTCACCAAACAATGAGCAGTTCTTC | CASSLWSPNNEQFF
NA | TRBJ1-1 | NA | TRBV7-9 | TGTGCCAGCAGCTTATCAGGGTGGTACACTGAAGCTTTCTTT | CASSLSGWYTEAFF
NA | TRBJ1-4 | NA | TRBV5-6 | TGTGCCAGCAGCTTAGGACTGAATGAAAAACTGTTTTTT | CASSLGLNEKLFF
NA | TRBJ2-1 | TRBD2 | TRBV30 | TGTGCCTGGAGTAAGCTTAGCGGGCCCCGTGACAATGAGCAGTTCTTC | CAWSKLSGPRDNEQFF
NA | TRBJ1-2 | TRBD1 | TRBV6-5 | TGTGCCAGCAGTTACCGGACAGGGAGGGGCTACACCTTC | CASSYRTGRGYTF
NA | TRBJ1-3 | NA | TRBV29-1 | TGCAGCGTTGGCCATGGGTCTGGAAACACCATATATTTT | CSVGHGSGNTIYF
NA | TRBJ2-7 | TRBD2 | TRBV5-1 | TGCGCCAGCAGCTTGGTGGTAGCGGGGCAGTACGAGCAGTACTTC | CASSLVVAGQYEQYF
NA | TRBJ2-2 | NA | TRBV7-6 | TGTGCCAGCAGCTTAACACGCGTCGGCGGGGAGCTGTTTTTT | CASSLTRVGGELFF
NA | TRBJ2-3 | TRBD2 | TRBV27 | TGTGCCAGCAGTCCCAGCGGGGGGGACACAGATACGCAGTATTTT | CASSPSGGDTDTQYF
NA | TRBJ1-2 | NA | TRBV7-2 | TGTGCCAGCAGCCTGGACGGCTATGGCTACACCTTC | CASSLDGYGYTF